The T cell receptor (beta chain) described here comes from a study of T cells in Graves' hyperthyroidism and ophthalmopathy. This clonotype was detected a few times. J lost 7 bases, V lost 6 bases, and 6 bases had no gene match. CDR1 and CDR2 from the germline V gene are SQVTM and ANQGSEA. The CDR3 length is 11 residues. The study included ophthalmopathy patients with Clinical Activity Score at least 3, NOSPECS grade at least 4 and duration under 3 months. RNA transcripts yielded amplified TCR beta CDR3 regions. A first-round RT-PCR of the TCR CDR3 used the HTBI primer set. TCRdb reprocessed the multiplex PCR reads via MiXCR and lists one record per CDR3 protein. The table has hundreds of thousands of distinct CDR3 sequences, 15% to 20% seen once.

The V and J genes are TRBV29-1 and TRBJ2-7; 7 nucleotides line up with TRBD1. The source material was blood. The receptor comes from a young woman with Graves' ophthalmopathy. In nucleotides, the CDR3 is TGCAGCGTGCCCGGACAGGAAGAGCAGTACTTC. It translates to CSVPGQEEQYF.